This passage covers 27 T cell receptor beta chains from one sample sequenced in a study of CXCR3 chemokines and chemotherapy response in bladder cancer. TCRdb processed the PCR reads anew with MiXCR; each CDR3 protein has one entry. The sample includes about 13,000 distinct CDR3 sequences, around 12% of them seen just once. The specimen was taken from a patient whose treatment included neoadjuvant chemotherapy. The receptors here all came from a human donor with bladder cancer that did not respond to neoadjuvant chemotherapy.

This clonotype was seen just once. The chain is built from TRBV20-1 and TRBJ1-3; unclear D gene. Germline V gene sequence: CDR1 DFQATT, CDR2 SNEGSKA (reference sequence). This CDR3 contains 14 residues. V lost 6 bases and J lost 4, with 16 bases in between. The CDR3 nucleotides are TGCAGTGCCCCCTCTGCGGGATCCGGAAACACCATATATTTT. Its translation: CSAPSAGSGNTIYF.

The chain carries TRBV24-1 and TRBJ2-7; TRBD1 matches at 9 bases. Germline V gene lookup returns CDR1 KGHDR and CDR2 SFDVKD. V was pared by 4 bases and J by 3 bases, with 6 bases of the junction left unmatched. This CDR3 contains 15 residues. CDR3 bases: TGTGCCACCAGTGACCCGACAGGGGGGAGCTACGAGCAGTACTTC. It encodes CATSDPTGGSYEQYF.

This clonotype has more than one count but fewer than ten. This chain uses TRBV19 with TRBJ1-2, with 11 bases that match TRBD1. The ends lost 5 bases at V and 7 bases at J; junction bases unmatched: 6. The germline gives CDR1 LNHDA, CDR2 SQIVND (reference sequence). The CDR3 contains 14 residues. CDR3 nucleotide sequence: TGTGCCAGTAGTCCCGGGGACAGGGGGTTTGGCTACACCTTC. It encodes CASSPGDRGFGYTF.

Only one count was recorded for this clonotype. V gene TRBV20-1 combines with J gene TRBJ1-2; 7 nucleotides align to TRBD1. The CDR3 loop spans 14 amino acids. Germline CDR1 reads DFQATT; CDR2 reads SNEGSKA (reference sequence). Losses at the gene ends were 3 bases for V and 4 bases for J; bases not matched to a gene: 8. The CDR3 DNA is TGCAGTGCTAGTGTCGAGACAGGGCCCTATGGCTACACCTTC. The encoded protein is CSASVETGPYGYTF.

This clonotype was counted a few times. The chain recombines TRBV12-5 with TRBJ2-7; weak D call: TRBD1 (6 bases). The V gene's germline CDR1 is LGHNT and CDR2 FRNRAP. This CDR3 is 12 amino acids long. V lost 5 bases to trimming and J lost 4 bases, with 9 bases between them. The CDR3 loop is CASGIQGYEQYF. DNA for the CDR3: TGTGCTAGTGGTATACAGGGTTACGAGCAGTACTTC.

This clonotype was seen many times. The CDR3 sequence: CASKAGGLTDTQYF. CDR3 coding DNA: TGTGCCAGCAAAGCGGGGGGGCTCACAGATACGCAGTATTTT. The chain uses TRBV27 and TRBJ2-3; 10 bases align to TRBD2. After removal of 7 bases from V and 2 bases from J, the junction contained 3 bases not matched to a gene. The CDR3 covers 14 residues. CDR1 and CDR2 from the germline V gene are MNHEY and SMNVEV (reference sequence).

This clonotype was detected many times. This chain joins TRBV18 and TRBJ2-1; D not certain. Per the germline V gene, CDR1 is KGHSH and CDR2 is LQKENI. V lost 3 bases, J lost 4 bases, and 7 bases lay in between. CDR3 size: 13 residues. The CDR3, as DNA: TGTGCCAGCTCACCTACGACTTACAATGAGCAGTTCTTC. It is translated as CASSPTTYNEQFF. The full variable domain, rest sourced from reference TRBV18 and TRBJ2-1, is NAGVMQNPRHLVRRRGQEARLRCSPMKGHSHVYWYRQLPEEGLKFMVYLQKENIIDESGMPKERFSAEFPKEGPSILRIQQVVRGDSAAYFCASSPTTYNEQFFGPGTRLTVL.

This clonotype has a count of ten or more. This sequence joins TRBV18 and TRBJ2-3; D gene ambiguous. Looked up from germline, CDR1 is KGHSH and CDR2 is LQKENI. Trimming shortened V by 1 base and J by 6 bases, and 8 bases separated the two germline ends. The CDR3 has 13 amino acids. CDR3 nucleotide sequence: TGTGCCAGCTCACCACTCCAAGGGGATACGCAGTATTTT. This translates into CASSPLQGDTQYF.

This clonotype appeared a few times. V and J are TRBV28 and TRBJ1-1; 9 nucleotides match TRBD1. J gave up 7 bases and V 4 bases, and 10 bases lay outside the gene matches. Germline assignment: CDR1 MDHEN and CDR2 SYDVKM. This CDR3 region has 15 residues. The CDR3 sequence: CASSSQGAIKNEAFF. CDR3 bases: TGTGCCAGCAGTTCACAGGGGGCGATAAAAAATGAAGCTTTCTTT.

This clonotype was observed at least ten times. This rearrangement joins TRBV5-6 to TRBJ2-1; 8 nucleotides match TRBD1. This CDR3 spans 14 amino acids. V lost 5 bases, J lost 3 bases, and 4 bases stayed unmatched. The germline CDR1 and CDR2 sequences are SGHDT and YYEEEE. CDR3: CASSQGAFYNEQFF. The CDR3 DNA is TGTGCCAGCAGTCAGGGGGCCTTCTACAATGAGCAGTTCTTC.

This clonotype showed up many times. V and J are TRBV6-5 and TRBJ1-5; D is possibly TRBD1 (6 bases). CDR1 and CDR2 from the germline V gene are MNHEY and SVGAGI. This CDR3 has 13 amino acids. The germline V and J ends were trimmed by 6 bases and 11 bases, with 17 bases remaining between them. CDR3 amino acids: CASREGGAEAQHF. In DNA form, the CDR3 reads TGTGCCAGCAGAGAGGGGGGGGCCGAAGCCCAGCATTTT.

This clonotype was seen repeatedly, ten times or more. This CDR3 is CASILGLGVSSGANVLTF. Written as DNA, the CDR3 is TGTGCCAGCATCCTGGGATTGGGGGTAAGCTCTGGGGCCAACGTCCTGACTTTC. The gene calls are TRBV6-1 and TRBJ2-6; tentatively, D is TRBD1 or TRBD2 (5 bases each). The V gene lost 7 bases and the J gene lost 0 bases, with 19 bases spanning the gap. Germline CDR1 and CDR2: MNHNS and SASEGT. CDR3 length: 18 residues.

The table lists this clonotype with many counts. This chain uses TRBV18 with TRBJ1-1; D unclear. The CDR3 is made up of 14 amino acids. The V end lost 1 base, the J end lost 3 bases, and 9 bases lay between the germline ends. The V gene's germline CDR1 is KGHSH and CDR2 LQKENI. CDR3 sequence: CASSPQGPDTEAFF. The CDR3 region has the DNA TGTGCCAGCTCACCACAGGGTCCGGACACTGAAGCTTTCTTT.

At least ten counts were recorded for this clonotype. The V call is TRBV6-1, the J call TRBJ1-5; no definite D call. CDR3 size: 16 residues. Germline CDR1 reads MNHNS; CDR2 reads SASEGT. The V and J ends lost 6 bases and 2 bases respectively, with 17 bases between them. CDR3 nucleotide sequence: TGTGCCAGCAGGGACGGCGGGGTTGCGGGCAATCAGCCCCAGCATTTT. Protein: CASRDGGVAGNQPQHF.

This clonotype was seen many times. The V and J genes are TRBV27 and TRBJ1-4; 9 nucleotides align to TRBD1. With 6 bases clipped from V and 7 bases from J, the junction kept 6 bases outside the gene matches. CDR1 is MNHEY, CDR2 SMNVEV, per germline (reference sequence). The CDR3 length is 14 residues. CDR3 in DNA: TGTGCCAGCAGACCCGGGACAGGGACTGAAAAACTGTTTTTT. Translated: CASRPGTGTEKLFF.

This clonotype is termed medium-sized. V is TRBV5-4 and J is TRBJ2-1, with TRBD2 matching 8 bases. This CDR3 has 16 amino acids. Germline V gene data show CDR1 as SGHNT and CDR2 as YYREEE (reference sequence). The ends lost 0 bases at V and 5 bases at J; junction bases unmatched: 7. CDR3 loop: CASSLVAGGFNNEQFF. In nucleotides, the CDR3 is TGTGCCAGCAGCTTGGTGGCGGGGGGCTTCAACAATGAGCAGTTCTTC.

Relative to its sample, this clonotype is medium-sized. J is TRBJ2-7 and V is TRBV7-9; TRBD1 is a possible D gene (5 bases). The CDR3 length is 12 residues. Trimming shortened V by 4 bases and J by 3 bases, and 7 bases separated the two germline ends. Germline values: CDR1 SEHNR, CDR2 FQNEAQ (reference sequence). The CDR3 protein is CASSSTVYEQYF. The CDR3 DNA reads TGTGCCAGCAGCTCGACAGTCTACGAGCAGTACTTC.

This clonotype was seen at least ten times. The CDR3: CASSLTQNRAYGYTF. The CDR3 DNA is TGTGCCAGCAGCCTTACCCAGAACAGGGCCTATGGCTACACCTTC. This chain uses TRBV6-5 with TRBJ1-2, with D perhaps TRBD1 (6 bases). CDR1 is MNHEY and CDR2 is SVGAGI in the germline V gene. Trimming pared 6 bases from V and 4 bases from J, leaving 18 bases between. The CDR3 is 15 residues long.

This clonotype has just a few counts. The CDR3 nucleotides read TGTGCCAGCAAGACACCGGGGACGAAGGCTTTCTTT. It is translated as CASKTPGTKAFF. J is TRBJ1-1 and V is TRBV12-3 or TRBV12-4; D perhaps matches TRBD1 (5 bases). This CDR3 region has 12 residues. V was clipped by 7 bases and J by 11 bases, with 17 bases between them.

This clonotype was observed many times. The chain employs TRBV19 and TRBJ2-3; 7 nucleotides match TRBD2. V trimming: 3 bases; J trimming: 0 bases; junction bases outside the gene matches: 9. Germline CDR1 and CDR2: LNHDA and SQIVND (reference sequence). CDR3 size: 17 residues. Here the CDR3 DNA reads TGTGCCAGTAGTATGGGATTTAGCGGGTCTAGCACAGATACGCAGTATTTT. Its protein product is CASSMGFSGSSTDTQYF. The full variable domain, in which reference TRBV19 and TRBJ2-3 provide the parts outside the CDR3, is DGGITQSPKYLFRKEGQNVTLSCEQNLNHDAMYWYRQDPGQGLRLIYYSQIVNDFQKGDIAEGYSVSREKKESFPLTVTSAQKNPTAFYLCASSMGFSGSSTDTQYFGPGTRLTVL.

This chain links TRBV20-1 with TRBJ2-2; 9 bases map to TRBD1. With 2 bases clipped from V and 1 base from J, the junction kept 2 bases outside the gene matches. The CDR3 runs to 15 residues. The germline CDR1 and CDR2 sequences are DFQATT and SNEGSKA (reference sequence). CDR3 protein: CSARSDRGNTGELFF. For the CDR3, the DNA is TGCAGTGCTAGATCGGACAGGGGGAACACCGGGGAGCTGTTTTTT.

By share of the sample, this clonotype is medium-sized. V gene TRBV29-1 combines with J gene TRBJ2-1; 13 bases match TRBD2. Germline V gives CDR1 SQVTM, CDR2 ANQGSEA. After removal of 6 bases from V and 7 bases from J, the junction contained 6 bases not matched to a gene. CDR3 length: 14 amino acids. In DNA form, the CDR3 reads TGCAGCGTCGAAACTAGCGGGAGGGGTAATGAGCAGTTCTTC. Its translation is CSVETSGRGNEQFF.

This clonotype was recorded many times. The chain links TRBV6-2 or TRBV6-3 to TRBJ1-3; 8 bases align to TRBD1. CDR3 length: 14 amino acids. CDR1 MNHEY and CDR2 SVGEGT come from the germline V gene. V trimming: 5 bases; J trimming: 7 bases; junction bases outside the gene matches: 7. CDR3 residues: CASSPPDRVNTIYF. The CDR3 coding sequence is TGTGCCAGCAGTCCTCCGGACAGGGTGAACACCATATATTTT.

The table lists this clonotype with many counts. The rearrangement uses TRBV7-9 and TRBJ2-1; D may be TRBD1 or TRBD2 (6 bases each). V was pared by 6 bases and J by 7 bases, with 16 bases between. Looked up from germline, CDR1 is SEHNR and CDR2 is FQNEAQ (reference sequence). The CDR3 spans 14 residues. CDR3 protein: CASSPRGAENEQFF. The CDR3 nucleotides are TGTGCCAGCAGTCCTAGGGGGGCCGAGAATGAGCAGTTCTTC. Full variable domain (remainder filled in from reference TRBV7-9 and TRBJ2-1): DTGVSQNPRHKITKRGQNVTFRCDPISEHNRLYWYRQTLGQGPEFLTYFQNEAQLEKSRLLSDRFSAERPKGSFSTLEIQRTEQGDSAMYLCASSPRGAENEQFFGPGTRLTVL.

CDR3 bases: TGTGCCAGCAGCTTAGCGATATCCAGCGGGGGTAACCAAGAGACCCAGTACTTC. Translated, it gives CASSLAISSGGNQETQYF. The rearrangement links TRBV7-9 to TRBJ2-5, with TRBD2 matching 8 bases. The CDR3 spans 18 residues. Germline V gene data show CDR1 as SEHNR and CDR2 as FQNEAQ (reference sequence). J was trimmed by 0 bases and V by 0 bases; bases with no gene match: 9.

There are many counts of this clonotype. This chain uses TRBV18 with TRBJ1-1; D uncertain. Trimming took 3 bases from V and 11 from J, leaving 16 bases between them. This CDR3 is built from 13 residues. Germline assignment: CDR1 KGHSH and CDR2 LQKENI. CDR3 bases: TGTGCCAGCTCACCGGGAGACACCCTGGGGGCTTTCTTT. Amino acids: CASSPGDTLGAFF.

The chain joins TRBV15 to TRBJ2-7, with 9 bases aligning to TRBD1. This CDR3 comprises 14 residues. The germline V gene encodes CDR1 LNHNV and CDR2 YYDKDF (reference sequence). The V segment lost 5 bases and the J segment 5 bases; nucleotides outside the gene matches: 7. This CDR3 reads CATSGLRDRDEQYF. CDR3 bases: TGTGCCACCAGCGGACTTAGGGACAGGGACGAGCAGTACTTC. Full variable domain (remainder filled in from reference TRBV15 and TRBJ2-7): DAMVIQNPRYQVTQFGKPVTLSCSQTLNHNVMYWYQQKSSQAPKLLFHYYDKDFNNEADTPDNFQSRRPNTSFCFLDIRSPGLGDTAMYLCATSGLRDRDEQYFGPGTRLTVT.